These 9 T cell receptor beta chains came from one sample sequenced in a study of blood T cell repertoires in COVID-19 (TCRdb year 2020). Receptors were amplified or captured by the immunoSEQ multiplex PCR assay. Imported from immuneACCESS, the table was reduced by TCRdb to in-frame sequences with V and J called. These copies leave out some clones; in studies compared against another copy, an unresolved V gene accounts for under half, and the cause of the remainder is not known. This sample is represented by 150,000 or so clones; just over 85% of them were singletons. The biggest ten clones account for about 8% of the sample. Material: peripheral blood. The receptors derive from a woman aged 55 to 70 with acute or convalescent COVID-19.

The chain combines TRBV7-8 with TRBJ2-3, with TRBD2 matching 7 bases. The CDR3 covers 18 residues. J gave up 1 base and V 1 base, and 11 bases lay outside the gene matches. The germline gives CDR1 SGHVS, CDR2 FQNEAQ. The DNA for the CDR3 is TGTGCCAGCAGCTTAGTGTACGGGAGGATTTTTGGCACAGATACGCAGTATTTT. Encoded protein: CASSLVYGRIFGTDTQYF.

The chain uses TRBV9 and TRBJ1-4, with TRBD1 as a possible D gene (5 bases). The CDR3 has 15 residues. CDR1 is SGDLS, CDR2 YYNGEE, per germline. Between the trimmed V and J ends, which lost 6 bases and 7 bases, there was a span of 19 bases. The CDR3 loop reads CASTRAGGNFEKLFF. The CDR3 nucleotides are TGTGCCAGCACCCGGGCGGGGGGAAACTTTGAAAAACTGTTTTTT. The whole variable domain, filled in from reference TRBV9 and TRBJ1-4, reads DSGVTQTPKHLITATGQRVTLRCSPRSGDLSVYWYQQSLDQGLQFLIQYYNGEERAKGNILERFSAQQFPDLHSELNLSSLELGDSALYFCASTRAGGNFEKLFFGSGTQLSVL.

The chain links TRBV30 to TRBJ1-1, with TRBD1 as a possible D gene (6 bases). Germline values: CDR1 GTSNPN, CDR2 SVGIG (reference sequence). This CDR3 spans 12 amino acids. Trimming took 3 bases from V and 6 from J, leaving 11 bases between them. The CDR3 DNA reads TGTGCCTGGAGCGACAGGACCCCTGAAGCTTTCTTT. Its translation is CAWSDRTPEAFF.

The rearrangement uses TRBV30 and TRBJ1-2; D unclear. The CDR3 loop spans 13 amino acids. From germline, CDR1 is GTSNPN and CDR2 SVGIG (reference sequence). Deletions cut 3 bases from V and 7 bases from J, with 15 bases between. The chain's CDR3 is CAWRKGESFGYTF. The CDR3 nucleotides are TGTGCCTGGAGAAAGGGAGAGTCTTTTGGCTACACCTTC.

The gene calls are TRBV10-1 and TRBJ2-3; D is undetermined. The V and J ends lost 0 bases and 1 base respectively, with 8 bases between them. This CDR3 is built from 15 residues. Looked up from germline, CDR1 is WNHNN and CDR2 is SYGVQD (reference sequence). In DNA form, the CDR3 reads TGCGCCAGCAGTGAGTCGATAGAGGGCACAGATACGCAGTATTTT. Protein product: CASSESIEGTDTQYF.

V gene TRBV5-8 combines with J gene TRBJ2-3; the D gene is possibly TRBD2 (7 bases). This CDR3 contains 15 residues. Germline V gene lookup returns CDR1 SGHTS and CDR2 YDEGEE. V gave up 3 bases and J gave up 0 bases, with 11 bases separating them. The CDR3 region is CASSSRGASTDTQYF. CDR3 coding DNA: TGTGCCAGCAGCTCCCGGGGGGCTAGCACAGATACGCAGTATTTT.

The rearrangement uses TRBV28 and TRBJ1-5; maybe TRBD1 (6 bases). V was trimmed by 4 bases and J by 6 bases, leaving 10 bases between them. The germline V gene encodes CDR1 MDHEN and CDR2 SYDVKM. This CDR3 contains 13 residues. The DNA of the CDR3 is TGTGCCAGCAGTTCGGACAGAAGTCAGCCCCAGCATTTT. Protein product: CASSSDRSQPQHF.

This chain uses TRBV6-1 with TRBJ1-3, with TRBD1 as a possible D gene (5 bases). The CDR3 is made up of 16 amino acids. V was trimmed by 2 bases and J by 2 bases, leaving 13 bases between them. Looked up from germline, CDR1 is MNHNS and CDR2 is SASEGT. In DNA form, the CDR3 reads TGTGCCAGCAGTGAAATACAATCAGGGACTGGAAACACCATATATTTT. Protein sequence: CASSEIQSGTGNTIYF.

This chain connects TRBV6-5 to TRBJ1-6; 7 positions agree with TRBD1. Germline V gene lookup returns CDR1 MNHEY and CDR2 SVGAGI. V lost 6 bases to trimming and J lost 7 bases; unmatched junction nucleotides: 6. The CDR3 has 14 residues. In nucleotides, the CDR3 is TGTGCCAGCAGCCCGGGACAGAAGAATTCACCCCTCCACTTT. Protein product: CASSPGQKNSPLHF.